Listed below are T cell receptor beta chains from one sample, sequenced in a study of T cell changes during pregnancy in multiple sclerosis. The table came from immunoSEQ multiplex PCR; TCRdb's copy has only in-frame clones and leaves some out. This sample yields about 43,000 clones, of which 90% are seen a single time; roughly 4.5% belongs to the top ten. The material was peripheral blood, obtained in the second trimester of pregnancy. The source of these receptors is a female donor in good health, enrolled as a control in a pregnancy study. Each CDR3 is given with its conserved first and last residue. The D gene is left open where the match is weak. Expanded clones get a size class; other rows say once, few or many, or leave the size out.

TRBD2,.,TRBV11-1,TRBJ2-1,TGTGCCAGCAGCTTACTAGCGGGAGGGGACAATGAGCAGTTCTTC,CASSLLAGGDNEQFF
TRBD1,.,TRBV5-1,TRBJ2-7,TGCGCCAGTTCGACAGGGGGCCCCTACGAGCAGTACTTC,CASSTGGPYEQYF
TRBD2,.,TRBV7-8,TRBJ2-7,TGTGCCAGCAGCTTTGGCGGGAGCTCCTACGAGCAGTACTTC,CASSFGGSSYEQYF
TRBD2,.,TRBV19,TRBJ2-1,TGTGCCAGTAAGGACGGGGGGACGCGAGGGAATGAGCAGTTCTTC,CASKDGGTRGNEQFF
TRBD1,.,TRBV29-1,TRBJ2-2,TGCAGCGTTGAAGGACAGGGGGAGAACACCGGGGAGCTGTTTTTT,CSVEGQGENTGELFF
TRBD2,.,TRBV5-6,TRBJ2-4,TGTGCCAGCAGCCCGACTAGCGCGGCAAACATTCAGTACTTC,CASSPTSAANIQYF
TRBD2,.,TRBV6-6,TRBJ2-5,TGTGCCAGCAGTTATACCGGGACTAGCGGCAGGGAGACCCAGTACTTC,CASSYTGTSGRETQYF
TRBD2,.,TRBV9,TRBJ2-1,TGTGCCAGCAGCCTTGGACTAGCGGGGGGGCGCTATGAGCAGTTCTTC,CASSLGLAGGRYEQFF
TRBD2,.,TRBV11-2,TRBJ2-5,TGTGCCACCGAGGGGGGACTAGCGGGAGGGCCTGGAGAGACCCAGTACTTC,CATEGGLAGGPGETQYF
.,.,TRBV9,TRBJ1-2,TGTGCCAGCAGCGAGGGAGGGGACGGCTATGGCTACACCTTC,CASSEGGDGYGYTF
TRBD2,.,TRBV27,TRBJ2-7,TGTGCCAGCCGCGGTGGGGCTAGCGGGAGCCCCTACGAGCAGTACTTC,CASRGGASGSPYEQYF
.,once,TRBV5-1,TRBJ2-5,TGCGCCAGCAGCTTGGGTGGGACAACCCAAGAGACCCAGTACTTC,CASSLGGTTQETQYF
TRBD2,.,TRBV5-1,TRBJ2-3,TGCGCCAGCAGCCTAGGGGTAGCGGGGTCGGGTACAGATACGCAGTATTTT,CASSLGVAGSGTDTQYF
TRBD1,.,TRBV18,TRBJ1-1,TGTGCCAGCTCACCTCGGGGACAGGGGGGGACTGAAGCTTTCTTT,CASSPRGQGGTEAFF
.,.,TRBV13,TRBJ1-3,TGTGCCAGCAGCAGGACAGGAAACACCATATATTTT,CASSRTGNTIYF
TRBD1,.,TRBV5-8,TRBJ1-2,TGTGCCAGCAGCGCGCTCAGGGGGTCTGGCTACACCTTC,CASSALRGSGYTF
.,.,TRBV6-4,TRBJ1-5,TGTGCCAGCAGTCGCCAACAGTATCGTATAGGTTTCCCCCAGCATTTT,CASSRQQYRIGFPQHF
.,.,TRBV5-4,TRBJ2-2,TGTGCCAGCAGCTTGGCTAGCGCGAACACCGGGGAGCTGTTTTTT,CASSLASANTGELFF
.,.,TRBV10-1,TRBJ1-1,TGCGCCAGCAGCCCAGAGGGGGTGAACACTGAAGCTTTCTTT,CASSPEGVNTEAFF